This T cell receptor (beta chain) is from a study of tumor-infiltrating lymphocytes in oesophageal squamous cell carcinoma. One entry per CDR3 protein results from TCRdb running MiXCR on the PCR reads. Among around 6,200 distinct CDR3 sequences, just over 14% were seen once, and the ten largest hold 17%. Trimming took off 4 bases at V and 8 bases at J, with 11 bases between the two ends. This CDR3 is 13 amino acids long. Germline V gene data show CDR1 as KGHDR and CDR2 as SFDVKD. This clonotype counts as medium-sized. The sequence was collected from a male donor with esophageal squamous cell carcinoma. The sequenced sample consisted of esophageal tumor tissue. J is TRBJ2-1 and V is TRBV24-1; tentative D call: TRBD1 (6 bases). CDR3 DNA: TGTGCCACCAGTGAAGGGGGTAGCTATGAGCAGTTCTTC. It is translated as CATSEGGSYEQFF.